The 4 T cell receptor beta chains presented below share a single source sample, sequenced in a study of memory B cells and T cells in multiple sclerosis. These receptors are not linked to any known antigen. TCRdb keeps only in-frame clones here, not all; method: immunoSEQ multiplex PCR. This sample has roughly 30,000 clones, with about 82% found just once. After stimulus-free culture, autoproliferating CFSE-dim and non-proliferating CFSE-high T cells were sequenced separately. Replicate wells were pooled after less than eight days of stimulus-free culture of about 47 million CFSE-labeled PBMCs. Sequencing input: PBMCs from blood kept in culture. Receptors were obtained from a human donor with multiple sclerosis.

J is TRBJ1-5 and V is TRBV28; D is uncertain. The length of the CDR3 is 16 residues. In germline, CDR1 is MDHEN, CDR2 SYDVKM. Trimming cost V 6 bases and J 3 bases, with 18 bases left between them. DNA for the CDR3: TGTGCCAGCAGCACTCCTTGGGCTGACCCCAATCAGCCCCAGCATTTT. Its translation is CASSTPWADPNQPQHF.

V gene TRBV4-1 combines with J gene TRBJ2-5, with D tentatively TRBD1 or TRBD2 (5 bases each). The CDR3 has 16 amino acids. V was cut by 4 bases and J by 5 bases, with 20 bases left in between. Germline V gives CDR1 MGHRA, CDR2 YSYEKL. The CDR3 loop reads CASSPTGAPVGETQYF. The CDR3 DNA reads TGCGCCAGCAGCCCCACCGGGGCACCGGTGGGGGAGACCCAGTACTTC.

The chain joins TRBV6-5 to TRBJ2-1; no definite D call. In germline, CDR1 is MNHEY, CDR2 SVGAGI. The CDR3 is 11 residues long. The germline V and J ends were trimmed by 5 bases and 9 bases, with 8 bases remaining between them. Here the CDR3 reads CASSTTGEQFF. The DNA for the CDR3 is TGTGCCAGCAGTACTACTGGTGAGCAGTTCTTC.

The V and J genes are TRBV27 and TRBJ2-7, with 8 positions matching TRBD1. The V gene end was trimmed by 7 bases and the J gene end by 0 bases; junction bases not matched to a gene: 5. Germline loops: CDR1 MNHEY, CDR2 SMNVEV (reference sequence). The CDR3 consists of 14 residues. CDR3 residues: CASTGQVDSYEQYF. The DNA of the CDR3 is TGTGCCAGCACGGGACAGGTGGACTCCTACGAGCAGTACTTC.